The clone carrying this T cell receptor (beta chain) was picked up many times. Its antigen remains unknown. The sample belongs to a study of T-cell reconstitution after alpha-beta-depleted transplantation in children. General study findings and limits: At one year after transplant, newly produced T cells mostly accounted for T-cell counts and diversity. Some patients' high day-60 TCRbeta diversity was traced to surviving recipient T cells and thymic progenitors. There were reportedly several hundred expanded graft clones from which alpha-beta T cells came about two months after transplant.

Trimming pared 6 bases from V and 1 base from J, leaving 13 bases between. In germline, CDR1 is MNHEY, CDR2 SVGEGT. The CDR3 runs to 15 residues. As it was prepared, the TCRbeta library received unique molecular identifiers. One entry per CDR3 protein, called by TCRdb with MiXCR from the PCR reads. The table lists about 300,000 distinct CDR3 sequences, almost 8% of them singletons, with 9.1% in the top ten. The clonotype comes from a female patient aged 2-15 years who had a stem cell transplant for Fanconi anemia, so the T cells may come from the graft donor. Source: peripheral blood, taken 360 days after TCRalphabeta/CD19-depleted stem cell transplant. The chain recombines TRBV6-2 or TRBV6-3 with TRBJ2-1; unclear D gene. This chain's CDR3 is CASSMDGNSYNEQFF. The CDR3 DNA reads as TGTGCCAGCAGCATGGACGGCAATTCCTACAATGAGCAGTTCTTC.